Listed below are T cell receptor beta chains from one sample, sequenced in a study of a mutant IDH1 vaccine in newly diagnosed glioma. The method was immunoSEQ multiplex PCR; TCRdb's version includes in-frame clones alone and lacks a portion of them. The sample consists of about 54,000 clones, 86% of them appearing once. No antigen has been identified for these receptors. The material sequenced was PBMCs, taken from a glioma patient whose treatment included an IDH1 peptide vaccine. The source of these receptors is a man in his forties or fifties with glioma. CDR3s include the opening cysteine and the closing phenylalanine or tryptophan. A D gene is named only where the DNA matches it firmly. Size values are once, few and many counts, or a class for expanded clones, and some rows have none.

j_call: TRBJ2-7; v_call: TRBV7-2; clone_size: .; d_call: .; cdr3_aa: CASSYGTSSYEQYF; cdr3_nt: TGTGCCAGCAGCTACGGAACCTCTTCCTACGAGCAGTACTTC
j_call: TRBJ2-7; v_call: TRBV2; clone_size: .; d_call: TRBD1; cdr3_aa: CASRETGGSYEQYF; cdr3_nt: TGTGCCAGCAGAGAAACAGGGGGATCCTACGAGCAGTACTTC
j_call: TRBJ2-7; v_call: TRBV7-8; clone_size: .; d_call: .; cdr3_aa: CASSLGYGSGYEQYF; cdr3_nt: TGTGCCAGCAGCTTAGGTTACGGCAGTGGCTACGAGCAGTACTTC
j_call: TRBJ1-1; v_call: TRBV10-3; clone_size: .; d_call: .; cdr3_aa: CAISESKGGGNTEAFF; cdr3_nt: TGTGCCATCAGTGAGTCGAAAGGGGGTGGGAACACTGAAGCTTTCTTT
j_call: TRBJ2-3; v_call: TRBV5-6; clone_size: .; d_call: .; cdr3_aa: CASSPGPDTQYF; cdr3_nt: TGTGCCAGCAGCCCTGGTCCAGATACGCAGTATTTT
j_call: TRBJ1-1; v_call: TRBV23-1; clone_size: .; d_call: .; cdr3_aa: CANPRGGNTEAFF; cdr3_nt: TGCGCCAACCCGAGGGGGGGGAACACTGAAGCTTTCTTT
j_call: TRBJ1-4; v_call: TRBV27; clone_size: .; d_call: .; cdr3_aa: CASSDDPGANEKLFF; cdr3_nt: TGTGCCAGCAGCGACGACCCTGGTGCTAATGAAAAACTGTTTTTT
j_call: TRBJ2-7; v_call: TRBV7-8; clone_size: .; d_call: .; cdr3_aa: CASSLERSSYEQYF; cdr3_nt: TGTGCCAGCAGCTTGGAGCGGAGCTCCTACGAGCAGTACTTC
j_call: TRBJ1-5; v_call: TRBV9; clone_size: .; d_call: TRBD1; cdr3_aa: CASSQGTGGSNQPQHF; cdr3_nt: TGTGCCAGCAGCCAGGGGACAGGGGGAAGCAATCAGCCCCAGCATTTT
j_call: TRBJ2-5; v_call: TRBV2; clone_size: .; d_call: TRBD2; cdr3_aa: CASSEARLAGVETQYF; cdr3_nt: TGTGCCAGCAGTGAAGCGCGACTAGCGGGAGTGGAGACCCAGTACTTC
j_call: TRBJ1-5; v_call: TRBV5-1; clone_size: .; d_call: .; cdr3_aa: CASSPLGSINQPQHF; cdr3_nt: TGCGCCAGCAGCCCATTGGGGAGCATCAATCAGCCCCAGCATTTT
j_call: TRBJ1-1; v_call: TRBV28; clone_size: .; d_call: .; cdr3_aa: CASSRVGQRNTEAFF; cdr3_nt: TGTGCCAGCAGTAGGGTCGGGCAGAGGAACACTGAAGCTTTCTTT
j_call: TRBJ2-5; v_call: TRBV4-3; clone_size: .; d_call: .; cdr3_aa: CASSLSAGVETQYF; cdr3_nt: TGCGCCAGCAGCCTATCCGCCGGCGTGGAGACCCAGTACTTC
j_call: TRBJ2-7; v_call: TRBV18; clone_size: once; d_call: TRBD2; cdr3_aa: CASSRSGTYEQYF; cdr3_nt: TGTGCCAGCTCACGGAGCGGGACCTACGAGCAGTACTTC
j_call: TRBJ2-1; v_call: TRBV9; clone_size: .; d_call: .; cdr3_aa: CASSAGVGSQNEQFF; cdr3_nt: TGTGCCAGCAGCGCGGGGGTCGGCTCCCAGAATGAGCAGTTCTTC
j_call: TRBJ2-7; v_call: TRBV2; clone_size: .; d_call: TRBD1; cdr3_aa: CASSAGTVNEQYF; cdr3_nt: TGTGCCAGCAGTGCGGGGACAGTCAACGAGCAGTACTTC
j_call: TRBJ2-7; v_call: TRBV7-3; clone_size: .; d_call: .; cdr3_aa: CASSSTAYEQYF; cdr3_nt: TGTGCCAGCAGCTCTACGGCCTACGAGCAGTACTTC
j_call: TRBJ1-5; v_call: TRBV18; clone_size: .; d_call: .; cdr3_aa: CASSPQDGAGQPQHF; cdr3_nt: TGTGCCAGCTCACCGCAAGATGGGGCTGGGCAGCCCCAGCATTTT
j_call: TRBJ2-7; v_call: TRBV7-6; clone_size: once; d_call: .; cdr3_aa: CASSEIQGREQYF; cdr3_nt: TGTGCCAGCAGCGAAATACAGGGACGAGAGCAGTACTTC
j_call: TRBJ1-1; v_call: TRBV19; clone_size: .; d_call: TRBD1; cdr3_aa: CASTRTGAPEAFF; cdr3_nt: TGTGCCAGTACCCGGACAGGGGCCCCTGAAGCTTTCTTT
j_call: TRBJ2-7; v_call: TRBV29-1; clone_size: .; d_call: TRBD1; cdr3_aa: CSARQGSYEQYF; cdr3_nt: TGCAGCGCCCGACAGGGCTCCTACGAGCAGTACTTC
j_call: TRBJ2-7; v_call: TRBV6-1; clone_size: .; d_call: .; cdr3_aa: CASSATVISYEQYF; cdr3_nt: TGTGCCAGCAGCGCGACGGTAATCTCCTACGAGCAGTACTTC
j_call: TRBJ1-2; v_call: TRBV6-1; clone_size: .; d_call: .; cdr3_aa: CASRRENGNYGYTF; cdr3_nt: TGTGCCAGCAGGAGGGAGAATGGCAACTATGGCTACACCTTC
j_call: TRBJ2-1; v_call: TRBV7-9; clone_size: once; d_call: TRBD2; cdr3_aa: CASSHTVGTSVDEQFF; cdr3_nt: TGTGCCAGCAGCCACACAGTAGGGACTAGCGTTGATGAGCAGTTCTTC
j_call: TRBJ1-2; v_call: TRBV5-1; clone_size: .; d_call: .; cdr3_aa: CASSPSANYGYTF; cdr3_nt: TGCGCCAGCAGCCCATCCGCTAACTATGGCTACACCTTC
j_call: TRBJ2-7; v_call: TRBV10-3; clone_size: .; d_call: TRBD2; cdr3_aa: CAISDPGTSGYKGYEQYF; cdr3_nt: TGTGCCATCAGTGACCCCGGGACTAGCGGTTATAAGGGGTACGAGCAGTACTTC
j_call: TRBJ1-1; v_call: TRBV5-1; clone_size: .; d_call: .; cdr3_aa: CASGGGTSWGTEAFF; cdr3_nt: TGCGCCAGCGGTGGGGGGACGTCGTGGGGGACTGAAGCTTTCTTT
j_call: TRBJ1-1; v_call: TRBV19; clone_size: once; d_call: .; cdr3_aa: CASSTMVATEAFF; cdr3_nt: TGTGCCAGTAGTACAATGGTGGCCACTGAAGCTTTCTTT
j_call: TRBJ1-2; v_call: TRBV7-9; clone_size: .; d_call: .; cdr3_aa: CASSLEVPTGGYTF; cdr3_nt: TGTGCCAGCAGCTTAGAGGTCCCTACGGGGGGCTACACCTTC
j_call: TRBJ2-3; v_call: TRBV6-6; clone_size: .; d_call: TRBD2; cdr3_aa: CASSREGDTQYF; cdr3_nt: TGTGCCAGCAGCCGGGAGGGAGATACGCAGTATTTT
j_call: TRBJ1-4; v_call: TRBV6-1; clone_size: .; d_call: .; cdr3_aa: CASRTALGGNEKLFF; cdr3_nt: TGTGCCAGTCGGACAGCCCTGGGCGGTAATGAAAAACTGTTTTTT
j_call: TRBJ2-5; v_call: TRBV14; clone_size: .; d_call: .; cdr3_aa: CASSQDLAGMGETQYF; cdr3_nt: TGTGCCAGCAGCCAAGACCTCGCAGGGATGGGAGAGACCCAGTACTTC
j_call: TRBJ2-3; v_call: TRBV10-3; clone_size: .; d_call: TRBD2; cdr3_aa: CAISDQAYGRDTQYF; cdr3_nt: TGTGCCATCAGTGACCAGGCGTACGGGAGGGATACGCAGTATTTT
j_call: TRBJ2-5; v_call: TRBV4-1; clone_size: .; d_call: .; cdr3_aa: CASSPPTTTRETQYF; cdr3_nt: TGCGCCAGCAGCCCCCCAACTACCACGCGGGAGACCCAGTACTTC
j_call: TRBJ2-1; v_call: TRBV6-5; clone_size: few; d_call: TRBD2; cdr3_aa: CASSDLADWGEQFF; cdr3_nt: TGTGCCAGCAGTGATCTAGCGGACTGGGGTGAGCAGTTCTTC
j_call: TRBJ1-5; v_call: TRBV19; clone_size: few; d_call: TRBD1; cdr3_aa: CASSLSGTGRNYQPQHF; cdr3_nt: TGTGCCAGTAGTCTATCCGGGACAGGGAGGAATTATCAGCCCCAGCATTTT
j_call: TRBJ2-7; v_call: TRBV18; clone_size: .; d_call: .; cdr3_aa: CASSPPSREQYF; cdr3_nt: TGTGCCAGCTCACCCCCCAGTCGCGAGCAGTACTTC